The entry below gives a single TCR beta chain sequence along with its context. This specimen belongs to a study of sequential checkpoint blockade in melanoma. Stated treatment: randomized to nivolumab then ipilimumab (arm A) or the reverse (arm B). Profiling relied on immunoSEQ multiplex PCR, and the TCRdb table lists in-frame clones only, not all of them. The data contain 17,000 or so clones, around 78% of them singletons. The ends lost 3 bases at V and 2 bases at J; junction bases unmatched: 12. The CDR3 totals 17 residues. CDR1 is MDHEN and CDR2 is SYDVKM in the germline V gene. The rearrangement joins TRBV28 to TRBJ2-7; 8 positions agree with TRBD2. This sequence originates from a human donor with melanoma. Source: CD8+ T cells sorted from blood (inferred from file names), taken from a patient given nivolumab and ipilimumab in sequence. The chain's CDR3 is CASSFSGTSLVAYEQYF. In DNA, the CDR3 is TGTGCCAGCAGTTTTTCCGGGACTAGTCTCGTCGCCTACGAGCAGTACTTC. Filled out from reference TRBV28 and TRBJ2-7, the complete variable domain reads DVKVTQSSRYLVKRTGEKVFLECVQDMDHENMFWYRQDPGLGLRLIYFSYDVKMKEKGDIPEGYSVSREKKERFSLILESASTNQTSMYLCASSFSGTSLVAYEQYFGPGTRLTVT.